A selection of T cell receptor beta chains follows, all from one sample in a study of cytotoxic CD8 clonotypes in ibrutinib-treated CLL. Here immunoSEQ multiplex PCR was the method, and the copy in TCRdb shows in-frame clones only, minus some. This table holds 300,000 to 350,000 clones, around four fifths found once. Here the sequenced sample was PBMCs, taken before ibrutinib treatment. Receptors originate from a human donor with chronic lymphocytic leukemia. Each CDR3 is given with its conserved first and last residue. D genes are given only for firm matches.

>TRBV29-1|TRBJ2-7|-
TGCAGCGTTGCCGACTCTAGCCTTCACTACGAGCAGTACTTC
CSVADSSLHYEQYF
>TRBV5-1|TRBJ2-3|-
TGCGCCAGCAGCAGGGACCAAGGCCGGGATACGCAGTATTTT
CASSRDQGRDTQYF
>TRBV28|TRBJ2-7|-
TGTGCCAGCAGTTCCTATTACGAGCAGTACTTC
CASSSYYEQYF
>TRBV4-3|TRBJ1-4|-
TGCGCCAGCAGCCAAGATAGCGGGAATGAAAAACTGTTTTTT
CASSQDSGNEKLFF
>TRBV18|TRBJ1-2|TRBD1
TGTGCCAGCTCACGGCCGGGACAGGGAATAGAAATGAACTATGGCTACACCTTC
CASSRPGQGIEMNYGYTF
>TRBV9|TRBJ1-4|-
TGTGCCAGCAGCAGAGGACTGTTAGATGAAAAACTGTTTTTT
CASSRGLLDEKLFF
>TRBV9|TRBJ2-3|-
TGTGCCAGCAGCGTAGCCCCCGGAGCTAGCACAGATACGCAGTATTTT
CASSVAPGASTDTQYF
>TRBV7-2|TRBJ2-7|-
TGTGCCAGCAGCCCCTACATCAACGAGCAGTACTTC
CASSPYINEQYF
>TRBV29-1|TRBJ2-3|-
TGCAGCTCCTCCTCCGGGACCACCACAGATACGCAGTATTTT
CSSSSGTTTDTQYF
>TRBV9|TRBJ2-7|-
TGTGCCAGCAGCGGGCGGGACGGGACCTACGAGCAGTACTTC
CASSGRDGTYEQYF
>TRBV4-3|TRBJ2-5|-
TGCGCCAGCAGCCAAGATCGGCAGTGGGAGACCCAGTACTTC
CASSQDRQWETQYF
>TRBV6-5|TRBJ2-3|-
TGTGCCAGCAGTTACGGGCCACTCACAGATACGCAGTATTTT
CASSYGPLTDTQYF
>TRBV4-1|TRBJ1-2|-
TGCGCCAGCAGCCAATCCCAAACGGACAGAAATGGCTACACCTTC
CASSQSQTDRNGYTF
>TRBV7-3|TRBJ2-2|TRBD2
TGTGCCAGCAGCTTAAGAGGGAGGGCCGACACCGGGGAGCTGTTTTTT
CASSLRGRADTGELFF
>TRBV4-2|TRBJ2-7|-
TGTGCCAGCAGCCAAGATCGCGGGTACGGGTACGAGCAGTACTTC
CASSQDRGYGYEQYF
>TRBV4-1|TRBJ1-5|-
TGCGCCAGCAGCCTGGGCCCGAAGCAGCCCCAGCATTTT
CASSLGPKQPQHF
>TRBV5-1|TRBJ1-3|-
TGCGCCAGCAGCCCTACCGGCTCAAGCTCTGGAAACACCATATATTTT
CASSPTGSSSGNTIYF
>TRBV7-2|TRBJ2-7|-
TGTGCCAGCAGCCCCCAAAGGGTCCCTTCCTACGAGCAGTACTTC
CASSPQRVPSYEQYF